This T cell receptor (beta chain) was profiled in a study of CXCR3-negative and CXCR3-positive naive CD8 T cells. The TRB cDNA libraries were prepared by 5' RACE with UMI labels. Reanalyzing the 5' RACE reads, TCRdb keeps one entry per CDR3 protein, without DNA. The sample's table shows around 88,000 distinct CDR3 sequences. In triplicate, each CD8+ T cell subset was sorted at fewer than 350,000 cells per replicate. The naive CD8+ gate required CD45RO-CCR7+CD27+CD95- phenotype. Study-level results: Similar TRBV-TRBJ usage was seen in naive cells (both CXCR3-negative and CXCR3-positive), but memory cells differed. Sequencing showed both naive subsets with comparably high diversity, and memory CD8+ cells much lower. The TRB CDR3s that CXCR3-positive naive cells carried were more hydrophobic than those of CXCR3-negative naive cells.

Worth noting for this clonotype: The antigen is not known.

The CDR3 loop spans 12 amino acids. Germline CDR1 SGHKS, CDR2 YYEKEE (reference sequence). The V gene is TRBV5-5, the J gene TRBJ2-1. The sequenced material came from naive CXCR3+ CD8+ T cells from blood. Stated subset: CD45RO-CCR7+CD27+CD95- naive CD8+ T cells expressing CXCR3 (TNR3+). The source of this sequence is a human donor in good health. Some clones in this sample may be carry-over from other donors' samples. The CDR3 loop reads CASSLVENEQFF.